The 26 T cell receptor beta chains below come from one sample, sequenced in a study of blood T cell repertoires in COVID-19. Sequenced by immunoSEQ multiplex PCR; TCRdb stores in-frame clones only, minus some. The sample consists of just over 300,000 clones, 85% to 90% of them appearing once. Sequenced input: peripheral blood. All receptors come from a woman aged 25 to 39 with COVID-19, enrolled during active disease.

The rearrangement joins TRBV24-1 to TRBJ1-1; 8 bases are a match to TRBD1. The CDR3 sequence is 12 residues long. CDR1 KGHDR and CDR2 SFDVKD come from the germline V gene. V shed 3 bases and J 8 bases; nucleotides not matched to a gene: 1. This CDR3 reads CATSDTGGEAFF. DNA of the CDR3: TGTGCCACCAGTGATACAGGGGGGGAAGCTTTCTTT.

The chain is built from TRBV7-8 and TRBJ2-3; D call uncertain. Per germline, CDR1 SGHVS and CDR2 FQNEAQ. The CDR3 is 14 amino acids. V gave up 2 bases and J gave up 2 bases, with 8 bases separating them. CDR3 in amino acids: CASSLFPSTDTQYF. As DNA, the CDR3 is TGTGCCAGCAGCTTATTCCCGTCCACAGATACGCAGTATTTT. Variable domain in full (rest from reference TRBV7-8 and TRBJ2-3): GAGVSQSPRYKVAKRGQDVALRCDPISGHVSLFWYQQALGQGPEFLTYFQNEAQLDKSGLPSDRFFAERPEGSVSTLKIQRTQQEDSAVYLCASSLFPSTDTQYFGPGTRLTVL.

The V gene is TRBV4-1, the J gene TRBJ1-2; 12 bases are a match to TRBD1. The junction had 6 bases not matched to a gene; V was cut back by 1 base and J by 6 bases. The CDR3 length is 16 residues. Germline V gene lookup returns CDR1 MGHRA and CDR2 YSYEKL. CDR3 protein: CASSQGPGQGANGYTF. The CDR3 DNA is TGCGCCAGCAGCCAAGGTCCGGGACAGGGGGCGAATGGCTACACCTTC.

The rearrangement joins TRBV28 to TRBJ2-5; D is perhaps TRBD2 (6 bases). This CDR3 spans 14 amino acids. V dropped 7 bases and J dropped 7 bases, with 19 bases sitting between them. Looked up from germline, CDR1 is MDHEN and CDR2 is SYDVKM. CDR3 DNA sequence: TGTGCCAGCACCCGAGGGAGGTTTGCAGGGACCCAGTACTTC. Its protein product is CASTRGRFAGTQYF.

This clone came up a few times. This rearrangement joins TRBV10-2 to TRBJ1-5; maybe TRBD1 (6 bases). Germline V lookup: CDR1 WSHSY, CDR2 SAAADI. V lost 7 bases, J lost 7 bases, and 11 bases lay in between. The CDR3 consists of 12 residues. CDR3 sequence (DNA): TGCGCCAGCACAGGGGTTGGACAGCCCCAGCATTTT. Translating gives CASTGVGQPQHF.

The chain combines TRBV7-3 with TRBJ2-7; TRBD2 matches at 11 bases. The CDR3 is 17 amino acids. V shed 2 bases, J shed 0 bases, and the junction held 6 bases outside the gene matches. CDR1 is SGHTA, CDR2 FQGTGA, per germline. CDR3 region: CASSLSGLAEDSYEQYF. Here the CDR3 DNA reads TGTGCCAGCAGCTTATCGGGACTAGCGGAGGACTCCTACGAGCAGTACTTC.

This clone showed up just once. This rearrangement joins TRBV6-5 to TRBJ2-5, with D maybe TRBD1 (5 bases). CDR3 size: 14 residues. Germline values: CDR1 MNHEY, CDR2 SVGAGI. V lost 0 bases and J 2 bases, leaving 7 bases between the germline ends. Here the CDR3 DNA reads TGTGCCAGCAGTTACTCCAGGACACAAGAGACCCAGTACTTC. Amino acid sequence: CASSYSRTQETQYF.

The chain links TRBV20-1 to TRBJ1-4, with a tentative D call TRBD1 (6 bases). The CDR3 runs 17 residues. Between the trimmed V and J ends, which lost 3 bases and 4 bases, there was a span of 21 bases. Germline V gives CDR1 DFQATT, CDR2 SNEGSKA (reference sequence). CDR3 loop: CSASADSLPLRNEKLFF. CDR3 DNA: TGCAGTGCTAGTGCGGACAGCTTACCCTTACGTAATGAAAAACTGTTTTTT.

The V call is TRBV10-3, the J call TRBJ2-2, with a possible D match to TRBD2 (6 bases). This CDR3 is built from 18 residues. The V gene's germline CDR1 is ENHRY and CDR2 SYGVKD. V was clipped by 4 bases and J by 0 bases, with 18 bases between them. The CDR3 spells CAISGLFAGLTNTGELFF. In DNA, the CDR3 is TGTGCCATCAGTGGCCTTTTTGCGGGGTTGACGAACACCGGGGAGCTGTTTTTT.

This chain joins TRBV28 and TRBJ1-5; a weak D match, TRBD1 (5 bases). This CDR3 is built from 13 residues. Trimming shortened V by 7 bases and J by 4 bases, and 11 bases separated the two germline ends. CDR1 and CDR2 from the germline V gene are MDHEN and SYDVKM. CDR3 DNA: TGTGCCAGCACCATTTCAGGGAATCAGCCCCAGCATTTT. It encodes CASTISGNQPQHF.

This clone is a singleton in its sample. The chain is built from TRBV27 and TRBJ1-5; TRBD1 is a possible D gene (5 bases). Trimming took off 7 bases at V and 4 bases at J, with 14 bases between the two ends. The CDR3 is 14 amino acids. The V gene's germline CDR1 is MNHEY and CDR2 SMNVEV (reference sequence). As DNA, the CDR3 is TGTGCCAGCATCTGGCAGGGCTTGAATCAGCCCCAGCATTTT. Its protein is CASIWQGLNQPQHF.

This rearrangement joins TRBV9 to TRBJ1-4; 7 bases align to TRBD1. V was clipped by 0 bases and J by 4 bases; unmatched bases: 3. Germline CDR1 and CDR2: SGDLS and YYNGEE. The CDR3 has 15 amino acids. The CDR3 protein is CASSVGDRVNEKLFF. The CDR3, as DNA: TGTGCCAGCAGCGTAGGAGACAGGGTTAATGAAAAACTGTTTTTT.

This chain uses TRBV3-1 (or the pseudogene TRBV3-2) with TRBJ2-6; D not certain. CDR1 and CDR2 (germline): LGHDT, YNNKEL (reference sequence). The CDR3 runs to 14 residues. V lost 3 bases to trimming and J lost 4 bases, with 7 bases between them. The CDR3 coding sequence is TGTGCCAGCAGCCATACTTTGGGGGCCAACGTCCTGACTTTC. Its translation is CASSHTLGANVLTF.

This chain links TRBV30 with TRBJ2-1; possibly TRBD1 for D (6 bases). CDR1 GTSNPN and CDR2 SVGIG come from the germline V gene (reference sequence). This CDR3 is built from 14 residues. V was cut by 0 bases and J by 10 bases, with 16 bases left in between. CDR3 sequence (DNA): TGTGCCTGGAGTGTCGGTAGCTCTCAGGGGGAGCAGTTCTTC. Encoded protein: CAWSVGSSQGEQFF.

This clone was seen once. DNA for the CDR3: TGTGCCAGCAGCGATACTAGCGGGGGGGCTTATGAGCAGTTCTTC. The encoded protein is CASSDTSGGAYEQFF. This chain connects TRBV3-1 (or the pseudogene TRBV3-2) to TRBJ2-1, with 13 bases matching TRBD2. CDR1 is LGHDT and CDR2 is YNNKEL in the germline V gene (reference sequence). V was pared by 5 bases and J by 8 bases, with 6 bases of the junction left unmatched. The CDR3 sequence is 15 residues long.

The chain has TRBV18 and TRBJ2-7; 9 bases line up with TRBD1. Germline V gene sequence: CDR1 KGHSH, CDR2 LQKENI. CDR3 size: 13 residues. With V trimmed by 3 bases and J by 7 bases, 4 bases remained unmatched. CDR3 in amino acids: CASSPRDREEQYF. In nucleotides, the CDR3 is TGTGCCAGCTCACCGAGGGACAGGGAGGAGCAGTACTTC.

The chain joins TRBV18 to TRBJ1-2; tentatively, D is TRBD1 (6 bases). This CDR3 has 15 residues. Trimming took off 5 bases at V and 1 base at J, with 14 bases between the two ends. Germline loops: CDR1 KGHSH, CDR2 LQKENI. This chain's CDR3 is CASSTRDRNNYGYTF. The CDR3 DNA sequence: TGTGCCAGCTCAACGAGAGACAGGAATAACTATGGCTACACCTTC.

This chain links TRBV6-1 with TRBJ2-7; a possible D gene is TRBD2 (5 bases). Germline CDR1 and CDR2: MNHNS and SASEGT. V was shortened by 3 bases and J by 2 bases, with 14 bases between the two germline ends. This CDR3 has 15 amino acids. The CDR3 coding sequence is TGTGCCAGCAGTGAGGGAGCCTCACTTACCTACGAGCAGTACTTC. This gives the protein CASSEGASLTYEQYF.

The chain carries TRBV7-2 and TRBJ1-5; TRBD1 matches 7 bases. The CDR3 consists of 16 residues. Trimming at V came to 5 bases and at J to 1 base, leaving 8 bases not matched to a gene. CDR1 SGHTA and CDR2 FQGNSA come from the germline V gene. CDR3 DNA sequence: TGTGCCAGCAGCGCCCTGGGGACAGTGAGCAATCAGCCCCAGCATTTT. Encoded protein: CASSALGTVSNQPQHF.

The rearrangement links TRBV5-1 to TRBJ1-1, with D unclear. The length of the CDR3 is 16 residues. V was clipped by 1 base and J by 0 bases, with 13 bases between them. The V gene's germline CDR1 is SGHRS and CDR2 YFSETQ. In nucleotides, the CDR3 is TGCGCCAGCAGCTTGCCCACCGGGGATATGAACACTGAAGCTTTCTTT. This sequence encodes CASSLPTGDMNTEAFF.

CDR3 region: CASSPNAEMNTEAFF. DNA of the CDR3: TGTGCCAGCTCACCGAATGCGGAAATGAACACTGAAGCTTTCTTT. The chain joins TRBV18 to TRBJ1-1; D remains ambiguous. The CDR3 totals 15 residues. The V and J ends lost 3 bases and 0 bases respectively, with 11 bases between them. In germline, CDR1 is KGHSH, CDR2 LQKENI.

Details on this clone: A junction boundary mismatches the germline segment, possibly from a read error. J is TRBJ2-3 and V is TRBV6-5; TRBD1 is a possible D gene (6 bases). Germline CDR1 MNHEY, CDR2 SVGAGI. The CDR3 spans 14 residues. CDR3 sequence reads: CASSYSQGSDTQYF. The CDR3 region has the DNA TGTGCCAGCAGCTACTCACAGGGCTCAGATACGCAGTATTTT.

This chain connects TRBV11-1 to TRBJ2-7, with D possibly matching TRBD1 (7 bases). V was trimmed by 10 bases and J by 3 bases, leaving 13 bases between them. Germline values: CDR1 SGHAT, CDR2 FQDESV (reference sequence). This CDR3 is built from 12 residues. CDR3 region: CATSAGGYEQYF. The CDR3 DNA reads TGTGCCACTAGCGCAGGGGGCTACGAGCAGTACTTC.

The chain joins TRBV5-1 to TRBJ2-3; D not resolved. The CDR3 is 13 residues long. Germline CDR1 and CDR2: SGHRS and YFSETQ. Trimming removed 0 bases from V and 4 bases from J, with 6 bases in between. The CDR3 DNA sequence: TGCGCCAGCAGCTTGGCCTTTTCAGATACGCAGTATTTT. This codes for CASSLAFSDTQYF.

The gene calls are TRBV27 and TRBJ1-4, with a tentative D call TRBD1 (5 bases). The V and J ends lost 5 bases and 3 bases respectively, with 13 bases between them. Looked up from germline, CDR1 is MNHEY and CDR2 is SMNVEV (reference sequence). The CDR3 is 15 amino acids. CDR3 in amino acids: CASSGRANANEKLFF. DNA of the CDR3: TGTGCCAGCAGTGGCAGGGCAAATGCTAATGAAAAACTGTTTTTT.

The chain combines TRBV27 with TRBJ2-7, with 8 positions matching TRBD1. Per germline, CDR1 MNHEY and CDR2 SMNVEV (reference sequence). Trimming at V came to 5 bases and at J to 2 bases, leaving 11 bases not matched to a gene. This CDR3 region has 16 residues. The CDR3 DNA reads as TGTGCCAGCAGTGCCCGGTCTGGGACAGGTACCTACGAGCAGTACGTC. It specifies CASSARSGTGTYEQYV.